Listed below are T cell receptor beta chains from one sample, sequenced in a study of technical replicates of blood from a handful of donors. Produced via immunoSEQ multiplex PCR; TCRdb's table is partial and in-frame only. The sample consists of almost 90,000 clones, about 94% of them appearing once. Material: T cells isolated from PBMCs. The source of these receptors is a human donor in good health. Each CDR3 is given with its conserved first and last residue. A D gene is named only where the DNA matches it firmly. Only part of the rows carry a size: once, few, many, or a class if the clone is expanded.

TRBD2,TRBJ2-1,TRBV18,-,CASSKGLAYEQFF,TGTGCCAGCTCAAAAGGACTAGCATATGAGCAGTTCTTC
TRBD1,TRBJ1-1,TRBV28,-,CASTDRVTEAFF,TGTGCCAGCACCGACAGGGTGACTGAAGCTTTCTTT
-,TRBJ1-4,TRBV30,-,CAWSVAGGTGEKLFF,TGTGCCTGGAGTGTGGCGGGGGGCACGGGCGAAAAACTGTTTTTT
TRBD1,TRBJ2-7,TRBV7-9,-,CASNPGTVEQYF,TGTGCCAGCAACCCCGGGACAGTCGAGCAGTACTTC
TRBD1,TRBJ2-2,TRBV27,-,CASSGQGSLGELFF,TGTGCCAGCAGTGGACAGGGCAGCCTCGGGGAGCTGTTTTTT
TRBD1,TRBJ2-2,TRBV6-4,-,CASSPTGQGSAGELFF,TGTGCCAGCAGTCCGACGGGACAGGGTTCCGCCGGGGAGCTGTTTTTT
TRBD2,TRBJ2-3,TRBV6-1,-,CASSVAGGRGDTQYF,TGTGCCAGCAGTGTCGCGGGAGGGAGGGGGGATACGCAGTATTTT
TRBD1,TRBJ1-2,TRBV7-9,-,CASSFWTGDDSNYGYTF,TGTGCCAGCAGCTTCTGGACAGGGGATGATTCTAACTATGGCTACACCTTC
TRBD1,TRBJ2-7,TRBV2,-,CASISPGGYEQYF,TGTGCCAGCATATCTCCAGGGGGCTACGAGCAGTACTTC
TRBD2,TRBJ2-1,TRBV9,once,CASSVDAGLAGGLGNEQFF,TGTGCCAGCAGCGTAGACGCGGGACTAGCGGGAGGGCTTGGAAATGAGCAGTTCTTC
-,TRBJ2-7,TRBV5-1,-,CASSLMGAPIYEQYF,TGCGCCAGCAGCTTGATGGGGGCGCCGATCTACGAGCAGTACTTC
-,TRBJ1-5,TRBV4-1,-,CASSQLLSNQPQHF,TGCGCCAGCAGCCAATTGTTAAGCAATCAGCCCCAGCATTTT
-,TRBJ2-5,TRBV7-9,-,CASSSSVQVARETQYF,TGTGCCAGCAGCTCCTCCGTGCAGGTGGCGCGAGAGACCCAGTACTTC
TRBD1,TRBJ2-7,TRBV7-9,-,CASSEDRGLAYEQYF,TGTGCCAGCAGCGAGGACAGGGGGCTCGCCTACGAGCAGTACTTC
-,TRBJ2-7,TRBV11-2,-,CASSASLGEQYF,TGTGCCAGCAGCGCGTCCCTCGGGGAGCAGTACTTC
-,TRBJ2-5,TRBV2,-,CASSDGSQETQYF,TGTGCCAGCAGTGACGGGTCCCAGGAGACCCAGTACTTC
-,TRBJ1-5,TRBV19,-,CASRPETTNQPQHF,TGTGCCAGTAGGCCCGAGACAACTAATCAGCCCCAGCATTTT
TRBD1,TRBJ1-5,TRBV2,-,CASNRDSTNQPQHF,TGTGCCAGCAACCGGGACAGTACAAATCAGCCCCAGCATTTT
TRBD1,TRBJ1-1,TRBV19,-,CASDRGRMLMSEAFF,TGTGCCAGTGACAGGGGGCGCATGTTAATGTCTGAAGCTTTCTTT
TRBD2,TRBJ2-1,TRBV28,once,CASSLGSGRFNEQFF,TGTGCCAGCAGTTTAGGTAGCGGGAGGTTCAATGAGCAGTTCTTC
TRBD2,TRBJ2-1,TRBV27,-,CASRGLAGYNEQFF,TGTGCCAGCAGGGGACTAGCGGGGTACAATGAGCAGTTCTTC
-,TRBJ1-2,TRBV19,-,CASSIDPGHILTTDGYTF,TGTGCCAGTAGTATAGACCCGGGACACATACTCACTACGGATGGCTACACCTTC
-,TRBJ1-4,TRBV6-1,-,CASSEFQRPFEKLFF,TGTGCCAGCAGTGAATTCCAGCGACCCTTTGAAAAACTGTTTTTT
TRBD2,TRBJ2-4,TRBV28,once,CASSFPTSSGSIQYF,TGTGCCAGCAGTTTTCCCACCTCCAGCGGGAGCATTCAGTACTTC
TRBD2,TRBJ2-7,TRBV10-1,-,CASSERTSGPPYEQYF,TGCGCCAGCAGTGAGCGGACTAGCGGTCCACCCTACGAGCAGTACTTC
TRBD2,TRBJ2-7,TRBV27,-,CASSLSSGRYEQYF,TGTGCCAGCAGTTTAAGTAGCGGGAGATACGAGCAGTACTTC
TRBD1,TRBJ1-1,TRBV25-1,-,CASSEWTGINTEAFF,TGTGCCAGCAGTGAATGGACAGGGATTAACACTGAAGCTTTCTTT
-,TRBJ2-1,TRBV7-2,-,CASSLVLDKQFF,TGTGCCAGCAGCTTAGTACTAGACAAGCAGTTCTTC
TRBD1,TRBJ2-1,TRBV7-9,-,CASIPEGTGYNEQFF,TGTGCCAGCATACCCGAGGGGACAGGGTACAATGAGCAGTTCTTC
-,TRBJ2-7,TRBV28,-,CASRTPSGTGRNEQYF,TGTGCCAGCAGAACCCCTTCCGGCACAGGGCGCAACGAGCAGTACTTC
-,TRBJ1-2,TRBV6-5,-,CASSPGGGSYGYTF,TGTGCCAGCAGCCCAGGCGGAGGGAGCTATGGCTACACCTTC
-,TRBJ1-5,TRBV6-1,-,CASIEQRDQPQHF,TGTGCCAGCATTGAACAGCGGGATCAGCCCCAGCATTTT
TRBD2,TRBJ2-1,TRBV4-1,-,CASSQEKGGTSSLFF,TGCGCCAGCAGCCAGGAGAAGGGAGGGACTTCCAGTTTGTTCTTC
TRBD2,TRBJ2-7,TRBV9,-,CASSAGTSSYEQYF,TGTGCCAGCAGCGCCGGGACTAGCAGCTACGAGCAGTACTTC
TRBD2,TRBJ2-4,TRBV28,once,CASSLRTSAKNIQYF,TGTGCCAGCAGTTTAAGGACTAGCGCCAAAAACATTCAGTACTTC
TRBD2,TRBJ2-3,TRBV28,-,CASSWRTSGPKDTQYF,TGTGCCAGCAGTTGGCGGACTAGCGGGCCTAAGGATACGCAGTATTTT
-,TRBJ1-6,TRBV28,-,CASSLSAGLRNSPLHF,TGTGCCAGCAGTTTATCGGCGGGGCTGCGGAATTCACCCCTCCACTTT
TRBD1,TRBJ1-5,TRBV5-6,-,CASSGTGVGQPQHF,TGTGCCAGCAGCGGTACAGGGGTGGGTCAGCCCCAGCATTTT
TRBD1,TRBJ2-1,TRBV9,-,CASSVARQGAGEQFF,TGTGCCAGCAGCGTAGCTAGGCAGGGGGCTGGTGAGCAGTTCTTC
-,TRBJ2-7,TRBV7-9,-,CASSGGAAYEQYF,TGTGCCAGCAGTGGGGGGGCAGCCTACGAGCAGTACTTC
TRBD2,TRBJ2-3,TRBV4-1,-,CASSPLAGGLTDTQYF,TGCGCCAGCAGCCCGCTAGCGGGAGGGCTCACAGATACGCAGTATTTT
-,TRBJ2-3,TRBV4-1,once,CASSQALDTQYF,TGCGCCAGCAGCCAAGCGTTAGATACGCAGTATTTT
TRBD2,TRBJ2-1,TRBV18,once,CASSSLAGGGGNEQFF,TGTGCCAGCTCATCCCTAGCGGGCGGTGGGGGCAATGAGCAGTTCTTC
-,TRBJ1-1,TRBV2,-,CASSRGRDPNTEAFF,TGTGCCAGCAGCCGCGGGAGAGACCCGAACACTGAAGCTTTCTTT
-,TRBJ1-1,TRBV21-1,-,CASSTRVDWGPEAFF,TGTGCCAGCAGCACCCGGGTGGACTGGGGTCCTGAAGCTTTCTTT
-,TRBJ2-7,TRBV2,-,CASRIDQGYEQYF,TGTGCCAGCAGAATCGATCAGGGCTACGAGCAGTACTTC
TRBD2,TRBJ2-3,TRBV5-1,once,CASSSQGLAGGGTDTQYF,TGCGCCAGCAGCTCCCAAGGACTAGCGGGAGGGGGCACAGATACGCAGTATTTT
-,TRBJ2-7,TRBV5-6,-,CASSLEMGHYEQYF,TGTGCCAGCAGCTTAGAAATGGGACATTACGAGCAGTACTTC
-,TRBJ2-3,TRBV11-2,-,CASSFRDSSNTDTQYF,TGTGCCAGCAGCTTCCGGGACTCCTCTAACACAGATACGCAGTATTTT
-,TRBJ2-7,TRBV6-1,-,CASSMTPPYEQYF,TGTGCCAGCAGTATGACACCCCCGTACGAGCAGTACTTC